This T cell receptor (beta chain) was identified in a study of blood T cells in healthy people across ages. Study-wide results and caveats: Changes in expanded clonotypes were possibly confounded, as the CMV status of donors was unknown. Higher diversity and more naive CD4+ cells were features of long-lived donors, compared to aged donors.

V lost 2 bases to trimming and J lost 1 base, with 7 bases between them. This CDR3 contains 14 residues. Concerning this clonotype: Its specificity is unknown.

The authors ran a second PCR of roughly 6 to 11 cycles using a sample-barcoded 5' primer and a J-beta primer mix. TCRdb processed the 5' RACE reads anew with MiXCR; each CDR3 protein has one entry. The sample includes more than 900,000 distinct CDR3 sequences, about 27% of them seen just once. The same data also went into a second study, on T cells of mothers and their children.

The receptor comes from a woman between 35 and 50 years old in good health. The sequencing input was blood. The chain links TRBV12-3 or TRBV12-4 to TRBJ2-3; TRBD1 might be the D (5 bases). For the CDR3, the DNA is TGTGCCAGCAGTTTAATGGGGCGCACAGATACGCAGTATTTT. Its protein is CASSLMGRTDTQYF.